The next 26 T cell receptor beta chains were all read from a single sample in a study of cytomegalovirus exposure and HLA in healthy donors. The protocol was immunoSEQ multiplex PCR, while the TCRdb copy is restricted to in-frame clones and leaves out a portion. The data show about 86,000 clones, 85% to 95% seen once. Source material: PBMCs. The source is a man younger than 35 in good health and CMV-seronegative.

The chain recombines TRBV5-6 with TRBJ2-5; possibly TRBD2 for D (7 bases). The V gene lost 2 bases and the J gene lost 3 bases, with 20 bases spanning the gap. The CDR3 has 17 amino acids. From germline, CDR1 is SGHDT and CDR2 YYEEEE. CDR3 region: CASSLTGGYSLEETQYF. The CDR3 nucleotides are TGTGCCAGCAGCTTAACGGGGGGCTATAGTTTGGAAGAGACCCAGTACTTC. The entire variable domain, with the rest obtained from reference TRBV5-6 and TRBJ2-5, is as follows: DAGVTQSPTHLIKTRGQQVTLRCSPKSGHDTVSWYQQALGQGPQFIFQYYEEEERQRGNFPDRFSGHQFPNYSSELNVNALLLGDSALYLCASSLTGGYSLEETQYFGPGTRLLVL.

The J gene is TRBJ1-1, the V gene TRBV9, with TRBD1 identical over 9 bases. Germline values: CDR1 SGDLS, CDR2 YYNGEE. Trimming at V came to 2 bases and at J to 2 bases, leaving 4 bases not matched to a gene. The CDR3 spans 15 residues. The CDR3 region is CASSVDTGGNTEAFF. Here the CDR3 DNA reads TGTGCCAGCAGCGTTGATACAGGGGGCAACACTGAAGCTTTCTTT.

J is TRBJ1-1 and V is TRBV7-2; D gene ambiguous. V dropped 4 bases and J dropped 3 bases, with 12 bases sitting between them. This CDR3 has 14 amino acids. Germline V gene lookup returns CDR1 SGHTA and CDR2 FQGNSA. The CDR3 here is CASSSRPGDTEAFF. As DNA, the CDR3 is TGTGCCAGCAGCTCGAGACCCGGAGACACTGAAGCTTTCTTT.

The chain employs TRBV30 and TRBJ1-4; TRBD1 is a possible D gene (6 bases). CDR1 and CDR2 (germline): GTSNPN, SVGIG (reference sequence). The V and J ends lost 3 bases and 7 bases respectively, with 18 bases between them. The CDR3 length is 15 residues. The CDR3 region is CAWRADSRLSEKLFF. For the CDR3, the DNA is TGTGCCTGGAGGGCGGACAGTCGGTTAAGTGAAAAACTGTTTTTT.

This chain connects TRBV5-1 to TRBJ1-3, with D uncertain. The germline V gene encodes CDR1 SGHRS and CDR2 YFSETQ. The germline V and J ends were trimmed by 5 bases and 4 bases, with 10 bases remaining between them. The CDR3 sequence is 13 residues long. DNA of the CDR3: TGCGCCAGCAGTCCGGCGGGAGGAAACACCATATATTTT. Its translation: CASSPAGGNTIYF.

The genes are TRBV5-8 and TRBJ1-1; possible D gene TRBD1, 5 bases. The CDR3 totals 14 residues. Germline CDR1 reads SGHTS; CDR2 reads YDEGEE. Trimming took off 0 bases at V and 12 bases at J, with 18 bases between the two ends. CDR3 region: CASSLAAGGSYPFF. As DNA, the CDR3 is TGTGCCAGCAGCTTGGCGGCCGGGGGATCGTACCCTTTCTTT.

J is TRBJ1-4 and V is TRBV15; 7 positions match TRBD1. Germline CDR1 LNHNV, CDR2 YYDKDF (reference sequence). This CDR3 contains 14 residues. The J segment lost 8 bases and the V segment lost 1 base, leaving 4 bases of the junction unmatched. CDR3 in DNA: TGTGCCACCAGCAGAGCTCGGGACAGCGAAAAACTGTTTTTT. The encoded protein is CATSRARDSEKLFF.

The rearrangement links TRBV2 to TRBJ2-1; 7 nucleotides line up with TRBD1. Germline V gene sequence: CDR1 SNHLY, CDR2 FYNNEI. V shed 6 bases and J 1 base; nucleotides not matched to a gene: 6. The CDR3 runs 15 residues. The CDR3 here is CASSRDRVSYNEQFF. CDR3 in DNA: TGTGCCAGCAGCCGAGACAGGGTGTCCTACAATGAGCAGTTCTTC.

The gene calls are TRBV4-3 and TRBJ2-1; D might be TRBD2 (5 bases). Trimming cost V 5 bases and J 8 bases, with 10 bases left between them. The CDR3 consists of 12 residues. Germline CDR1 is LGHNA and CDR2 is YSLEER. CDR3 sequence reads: CASSGPSYEQFF. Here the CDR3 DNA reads TGCGCCAGCAGCGGCCCTAGCTATGAGCAGTTCTTC.

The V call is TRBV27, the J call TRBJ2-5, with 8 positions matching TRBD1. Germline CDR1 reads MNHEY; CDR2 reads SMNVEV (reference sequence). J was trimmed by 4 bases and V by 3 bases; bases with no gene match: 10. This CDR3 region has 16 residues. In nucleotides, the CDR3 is TGTGCCAGCAGTTTTTCCGGGACAGGAGGGAGAGAGACCCAGTACTTC. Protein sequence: CASSFSGTGGRETQYF.

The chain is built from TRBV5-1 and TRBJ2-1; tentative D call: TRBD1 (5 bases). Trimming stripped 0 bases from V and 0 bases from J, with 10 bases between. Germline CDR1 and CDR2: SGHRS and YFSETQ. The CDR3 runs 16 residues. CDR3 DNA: TGCGCCAGCAGCTTGGGACAGCCGAGCTCCTACAATGAGCAGTTCTTC. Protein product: CASSLGQPSSYNEQFF.

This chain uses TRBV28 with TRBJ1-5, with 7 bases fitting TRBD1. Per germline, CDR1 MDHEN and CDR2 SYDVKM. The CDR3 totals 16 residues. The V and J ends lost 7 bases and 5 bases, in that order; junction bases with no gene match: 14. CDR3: CASKTDRARVHQPQHF. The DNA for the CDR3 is TGTGCCAGCAAGACAGACAGGGCCCGAGTGCATCAGCCCCAGCATTTT.

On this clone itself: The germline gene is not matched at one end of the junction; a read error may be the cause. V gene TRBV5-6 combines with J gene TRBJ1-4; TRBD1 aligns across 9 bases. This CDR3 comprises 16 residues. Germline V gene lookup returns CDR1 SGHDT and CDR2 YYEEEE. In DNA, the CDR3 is TGTGCCAGCAGCATCGGGACAGGGACAACAAATGAAAAACTGTTTTTT. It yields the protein CASSIGTGTTNEKLFF.

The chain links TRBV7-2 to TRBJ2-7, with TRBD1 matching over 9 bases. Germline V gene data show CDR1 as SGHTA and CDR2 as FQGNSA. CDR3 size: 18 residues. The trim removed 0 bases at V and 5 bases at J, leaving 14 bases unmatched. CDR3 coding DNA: TGTGCCAGCAGCTTAGCGTCCTGGGGGGGACAGGGAACCCACGAGCAGTACTTC. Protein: CASSLASWGGQGTHEQYF.

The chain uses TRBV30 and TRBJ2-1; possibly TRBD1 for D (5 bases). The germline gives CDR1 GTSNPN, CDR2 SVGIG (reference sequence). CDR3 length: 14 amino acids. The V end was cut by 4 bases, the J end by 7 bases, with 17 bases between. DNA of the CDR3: TGTGCCTGGACCCATTCTCAGGGTGATAATGAGCAGTTCTTC. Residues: CAWTHSQGDNEQFF.

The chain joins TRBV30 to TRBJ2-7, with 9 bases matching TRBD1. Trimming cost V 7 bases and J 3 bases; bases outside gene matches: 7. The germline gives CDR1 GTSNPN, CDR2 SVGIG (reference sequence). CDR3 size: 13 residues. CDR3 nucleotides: TGTGCCTCCGGGACAGGGAGTATCTACGAGCAGTACTTC. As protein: CASGTGSIYEQYF.

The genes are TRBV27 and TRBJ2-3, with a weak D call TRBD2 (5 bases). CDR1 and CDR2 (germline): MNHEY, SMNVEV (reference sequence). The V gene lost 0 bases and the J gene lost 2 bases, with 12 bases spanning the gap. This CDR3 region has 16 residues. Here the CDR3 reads CASSLSVGDPTDTQYF. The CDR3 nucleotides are TGTGCCAGCAGTTTATCGGTGGGAGACCCCACAGATACGCAGTATTTT.

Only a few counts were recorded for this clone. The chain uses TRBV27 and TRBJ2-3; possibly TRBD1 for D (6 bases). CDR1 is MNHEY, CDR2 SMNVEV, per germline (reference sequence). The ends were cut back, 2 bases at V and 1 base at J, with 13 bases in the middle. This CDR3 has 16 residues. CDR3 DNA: TGTGCCAGCAGTTTAAACAGGGTGACCGGCACAGATACGCAGTATTTT. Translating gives CASSLNRVTGTDTQYF.

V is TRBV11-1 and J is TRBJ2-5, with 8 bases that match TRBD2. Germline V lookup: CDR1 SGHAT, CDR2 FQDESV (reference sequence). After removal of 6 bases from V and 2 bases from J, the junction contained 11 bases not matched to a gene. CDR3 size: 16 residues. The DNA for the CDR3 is TGTGCCAGCAGTTACCCCGTGGCGGGGGGTCAAGAGACCCAGTACTTC. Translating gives CASSYPVAGGQETQYF.

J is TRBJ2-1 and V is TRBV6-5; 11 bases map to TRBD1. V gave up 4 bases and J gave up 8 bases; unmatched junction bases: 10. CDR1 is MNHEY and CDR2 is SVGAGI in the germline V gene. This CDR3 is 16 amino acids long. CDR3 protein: CASSSAGTGGGHEQFF. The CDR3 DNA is TGTGCCAGCAGTTCCGCCGGGACAGGGGGTGGCCATGAGCAGTTCTTC.

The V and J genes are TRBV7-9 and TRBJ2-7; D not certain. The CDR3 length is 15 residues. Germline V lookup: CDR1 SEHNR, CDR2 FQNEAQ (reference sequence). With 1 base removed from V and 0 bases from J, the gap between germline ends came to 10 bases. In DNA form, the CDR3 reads TGTGCCAGCAGCTTAGGGAGATCGAGCTCCTACGAGCAGTACTTC. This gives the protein CASSLGRSSSYEQYF.

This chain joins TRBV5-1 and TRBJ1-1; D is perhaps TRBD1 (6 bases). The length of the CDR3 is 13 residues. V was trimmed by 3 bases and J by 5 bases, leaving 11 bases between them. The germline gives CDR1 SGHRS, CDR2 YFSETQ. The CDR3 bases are TGCGCCAGCAGCTGGGGGGGCGAAACTGAAGCTTTCTTT. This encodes CASSWGGETEAFF.

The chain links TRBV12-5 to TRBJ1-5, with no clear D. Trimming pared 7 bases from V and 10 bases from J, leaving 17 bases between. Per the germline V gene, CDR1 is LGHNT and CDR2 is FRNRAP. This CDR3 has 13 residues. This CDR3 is CASARDGVGPQHF. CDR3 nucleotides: TGTGCTAGTGCCCGAGACGGAGTAGGACCCCAGCATTTT.

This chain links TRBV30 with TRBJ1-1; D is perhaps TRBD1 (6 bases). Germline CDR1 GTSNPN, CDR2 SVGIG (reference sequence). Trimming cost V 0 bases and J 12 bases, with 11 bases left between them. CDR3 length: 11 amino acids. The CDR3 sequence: CAWSVSGTPFF. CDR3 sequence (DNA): TGTGCCTGGAGTGTATCAGGGACACCTTTCTTT.

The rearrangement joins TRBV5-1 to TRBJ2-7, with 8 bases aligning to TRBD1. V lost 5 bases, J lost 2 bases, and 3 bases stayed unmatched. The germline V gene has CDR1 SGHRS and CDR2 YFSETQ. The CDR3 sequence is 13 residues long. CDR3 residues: CASRPTGAYEQYF. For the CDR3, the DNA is TGCGCCAGCAGGCCGACAGGGGCCTACGAGCAGTACTTC.

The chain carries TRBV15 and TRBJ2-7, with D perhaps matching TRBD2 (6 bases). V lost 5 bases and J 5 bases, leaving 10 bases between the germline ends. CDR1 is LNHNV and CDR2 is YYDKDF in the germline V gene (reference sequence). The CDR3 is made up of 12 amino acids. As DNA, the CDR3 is TGTGCCACCAGCTGGACGGGGGACGAGCAGTACTTC. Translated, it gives CATSWTGDEQYF.